What follows are 16 T cell receptor beta chains derived from one specimen sequenced in a study of vaccination and CD4 T cells after COVID-19. No antigen has been assigned to these receptors. Treatment given: roughly 10-day PBMC culture with coronavirus spike peptide pools or control peptides (ViraFEST assay). Once obtained from cultured CD4+ T cells, the DNA was sequenced using the Oncomine TCR Beta short-read assay. MiXCR, run by TCRdb on the PCR reads, gives a single entry per CDR3 protein. The sample yields 15,000 to 20,000 distinct CDR3 sequences, around 53% seen once. Input material: CD4+ T cells from blood, cultured in vitro. These receptors originate from a human donor who had recovered from COVID-19.

This sequence joins TRBV20-1 and TRBJ2-7; tentatively, D is TRBD1 (7 bases). Germline V gene sequence: CDR1 DFQATT, CDR2 SNEGSKA (reference sequence). The CDR3 spans 15 residues. V gave up 5 bases and J gave up 0 bases, with 17 bases separating them. The CDR3 loop is CSARLRQGLSYEQYF. CDR3 coding DNA: TGCAGTGCTCGCCTCCGACAGGGACTCTCCTACGAGCAGTACTTC.

The rearrangement uses TRBV3-1 and TRBJ1-5; D remains unclear. V lost 0 bases, J lost 5 bases, and 11 bases lay in between. Per the germline V gene, CDR1 is LGHDT and CDR2 is YNNKEL (reference sequence). The CDR3 totals 15 residues. The CDR3 bases are TGTGCCAGCAGCCAAGAAGTTCGTGGGCATCAGCCCCAGCATTTT. Its protein product is CASSQEVRGHQPQHF.

The chain links TRBV14 to TRBJ1-2; 7 bases are shared with TRBD1. The ends lost 5 bases at V and 7 bases at J; junction bases unmatched: 10. The CDR3 runs 14 residues. Germline V lookup: CDR1 SGHDN, CDR2 FVKESK. CDR3 in DNA: TGTGCCAGCAGCATCGAGAGGGGGCGCGGTGGCTACACCTTC. This gives the protein CASSIERGRGGYTF.

The genes are TRBV18 and TRBJ2-1; TRBD2 agrees at 11 bases. Looked up from germline, CDR1 is KGHSH and CDR2 is LQKENI. V was pared by 4 bases and J by 2 bases, with 7 bases of the junction left unmatched. This CDR3 spans 17 amino acids. Here the CDR3 DNA reads TGTGCCAGCTCACTCCTAGCGGGAGGCTCGACCTACAATGAGCAGTTCTTC. Protein: CASSLLAGGSTYNEQFF.

The J gene is TRBJ2-2, the V gene TRBV19, with D possibly TRBD1 on 6 matching bases. Germline CDR1 reads LNHDA; CDR2 reads SQIVND (reference sequence). This CDR3 spans 13 amino acids. V was cut by 6 bases and J by 4 bases, with 9 bases left in between. The CDR3 reads CASRQGTTGELFF. The CDR3, as DNA: TGTGCCAGTAGACAGGGTACCACCGGGGAGCTGTTTTTT.

This rearrangement joins TRBV20-1 to TRBJ1-1; D unclear. CDR1 DFQATT and CDR2 SNEGSKA come from the germline V gene (reference sequence). The V gene lost 2 bases and the J gene lost 5 bases, with 12 bases spanning the gap. The CDR3 has 13 amino acids. The CDR3 nucleotides read TGCAGTGCTAGAAACCCAGAGGCGACTGAAGCTTTCTTT. This sequence encodes CSARNPEATEAFF.

The chain uses TRBV21-1 and TRBJ1-3. TRBV21-1 is termed a pseudogene. This CDR3 is built from 13 residues. In nucleotides, the CDR3 is TGTGCCGGATCGCTAGGCTCTGGAAACACCATATATTTT. Translating gives CAGSLGSGNTIYF.

The gene calls are TRBV5-4 and TRBJ2-1; 13 bases map to TRBD2. V dropped 7 bases and J dropped 10; count of bases not matched to a gene: 14. Germline CDR1 is SGHNT and CDR2 is YYREEE (reference sequence). The CDR3 runs 16 residues. CDR3 sequence: CASLPGGGLAGREQFF. CDR3 DNA sequence: TGTGCCAGCCTTCCCGGGGGGGGACTAGCGGGACGGGAGCAGTTCTTC.

V usage is TRBV12-3 or TRBV12-4 and J usage is TRBJ2-1, with D unclear. The CDR3 consists of 14 residues. Trimming stripped 7 bases from V and 8 bases from J, with 18 bases between. CDR3 DNA sequence: TGTGCCAGCATTTATAGTCACACCGTTGATGAGCAGTTCTTC. Amino acids: CASIYSHTVDEQFF.

This clonotype has a single count. V usage is TRBV7-3 and J usage is TRBJ1-1, with D tentatively TRBD1 (5 bases). This CDR3 region has 14 residues. Germline CDR1 is SGHTA and CDR2 is FQGTGA. Trimming pared 5 bases from V and 5 bases from J, leaving 15 bases between. CDR3 loop: CASSTRAGGTEAFF. CDR3 bases: TGTGCCAGCAGCACGCGGGCCGGGGGGACTGAAGCTTTCTTT.

The V call is TRBV6-1, the J call TRBJ1-2; the D is unclear. The germline gives CDR1 MNHNS, CDR2 SASEGT. This CDR3 region has 10 residues. V was trimmed by 8 bases and J by 3 bases, leaving 4 bases between them. CDR3 nucleotide sequence: TGTGCCAGCCGGGACTATGGCTACACCTTC. Translation: CASRDYGYTF.

V gene TRBV20-1 combines with J gene TRBJ1-1; TRBD1 is a possible D gene (6 bases). In germline, CDR1 is DFQATT, CDR2 SNEGSKA (reference sequence). The V end lost 6 bases, the J end lost 4 bases, and 12 bases lay between the germline ends. This CDR3 comprises 12 residues. CDR3 amino acids: CSAQGRATEAFF. Here the CDR3 DNA reads TGCAGTGCACAGGGAAGGGCCACTGAAGCTTTCTTT.

The J gene is TRBJ2-7, the V gene TRBV20-1; 8 nucleotides align to TRBD1. The ends lost 3 bases at V and 6 bases at J; junction bases unmatched: 4. Germline lookup yields CDR1 DFQATT and CDR2 SNEGSKA (reference sequence). The CDR3 consists of 12 residues. This chain's CDR3 is CSARVGTGEQYF. The CDR3 DNA sequence: TGCAGTGCTAGGGTCGGGACAGGCGAGCAGTACTTC.

CDR3 region: CASSFSQLSARGPKETQYF. In nucleotides, the CDR3 is TGTGCCAGCAGCTTCTCACAATTATCCGCCCGGGGGCCCAAAGAGACCCAGTACTTC. V gene TRBV7-9 combines with J gene TRBJ2-5; TRBD1 or TRBD2 may be the D gene (6 bases each). From germline, CDR1 is SEHNR and CDR2 FQNEAQ (reference sequence). Trimming stripped 3 bases from V and 3 bases from J, with 26 bases between. The CDR3 extends over 19 amino acids.

The chain is built from TRBV20-1 and TRBJ1-2, with 7 bases fitting TRBD1. CDR1 DFQATT and CDR2 SNEGSKA come from the germline V gene (reference sequence). The J segment lost 5 bases and the V segment lost 3 bases, leaving 6 bases of the junction unmatched. There are 13 residues in the CDR3. This CDR3 is CSARTGRDYGYTF. The CDR3 DNA is TGCAGTGCTAGGACAGGGAGGGATTATGGCTACACCTTC.

The chain is built from TRBV6-2 or TRBV6-3 and TRBJ2-5; 7 bases map to TRBD2. The CDR3 has 14 residues. Per the germline V gene, CDR1 is MNHEY and CDR2 is SVGEGT. V shed 2 bases, J shed 5 bases, and the junction held 5 bases outside the gene matches. The chain's CDR3 is CASSYGGRLETQYF. DNA of the CDR3: TGTGCCAGCAGTTACGGCGGGAGACTGGAGACCCAGTACTTC.